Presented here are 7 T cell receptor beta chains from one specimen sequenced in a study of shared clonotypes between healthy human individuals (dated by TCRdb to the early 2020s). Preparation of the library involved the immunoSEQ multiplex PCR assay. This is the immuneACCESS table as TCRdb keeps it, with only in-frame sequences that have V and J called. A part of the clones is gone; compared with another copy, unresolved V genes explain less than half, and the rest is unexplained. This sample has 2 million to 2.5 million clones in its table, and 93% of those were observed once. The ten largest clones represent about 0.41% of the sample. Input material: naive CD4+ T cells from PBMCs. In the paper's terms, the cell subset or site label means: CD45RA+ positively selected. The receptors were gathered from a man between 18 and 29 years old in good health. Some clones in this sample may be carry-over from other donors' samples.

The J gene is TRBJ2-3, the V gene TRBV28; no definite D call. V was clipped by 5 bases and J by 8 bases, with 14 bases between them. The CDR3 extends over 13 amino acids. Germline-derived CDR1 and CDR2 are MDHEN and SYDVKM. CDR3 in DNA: TGTGCCAGCAGTCCCAGTCGCTTTGGTACGCAGTATTTT. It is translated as CASSPSRFGTQYF. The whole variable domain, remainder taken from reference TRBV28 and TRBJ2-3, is DVKVTQSSRYLVKRTGEKVFLECVQDMDHENMFWYRQDPGLGLRLIYFSYDVKMKEKGDIPEGYSVSREKKERFSLILESASTNQTSMYLCASSPSRFGTQYFGPGTRLTVL.

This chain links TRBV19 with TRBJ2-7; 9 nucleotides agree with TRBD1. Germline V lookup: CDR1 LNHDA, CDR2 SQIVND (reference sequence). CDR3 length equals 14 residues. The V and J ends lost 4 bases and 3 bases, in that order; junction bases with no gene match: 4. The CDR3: CASSKGQGIYEQYF. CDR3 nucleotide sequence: TGTGCCAGTAGTAAGGGACAGGGCATCTACGAGCAGTACTTC.

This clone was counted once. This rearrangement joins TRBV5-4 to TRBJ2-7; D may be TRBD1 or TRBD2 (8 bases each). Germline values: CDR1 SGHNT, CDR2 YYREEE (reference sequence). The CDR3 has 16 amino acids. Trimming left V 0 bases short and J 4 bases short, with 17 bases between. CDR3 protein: CASSLGVAGQVYEQYF. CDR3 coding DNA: TGTGCCAGCAGCTTGGGGGTAGCGGGACAGGTATACGAGCAGTACTTC.

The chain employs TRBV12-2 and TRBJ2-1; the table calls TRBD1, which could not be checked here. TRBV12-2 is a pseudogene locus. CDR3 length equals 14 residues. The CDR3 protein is CASRLEPRGDSWFF. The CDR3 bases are TGTGCAAGTCGCTTAGAGCCCAGGGGTGATTCTTGGTTCTTC.

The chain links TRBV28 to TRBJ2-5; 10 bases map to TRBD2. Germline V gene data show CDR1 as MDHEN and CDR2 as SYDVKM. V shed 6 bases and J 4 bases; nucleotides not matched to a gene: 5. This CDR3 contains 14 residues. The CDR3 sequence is CASSRIAGGETQYF. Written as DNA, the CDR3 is TGTGCCAGCAGCCGAATAGCGGGAGGAGAGACCCAGTACTTC.

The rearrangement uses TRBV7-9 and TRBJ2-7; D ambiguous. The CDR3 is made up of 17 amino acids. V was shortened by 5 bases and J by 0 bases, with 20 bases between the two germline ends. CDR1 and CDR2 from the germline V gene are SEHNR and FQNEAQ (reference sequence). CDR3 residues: CASSPKGWAASSYEQYF. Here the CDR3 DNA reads TGTGCCAGCAGCCCAAAAGGTTGGGCTGCCTCCTCCTACGAGCAGTACTTC. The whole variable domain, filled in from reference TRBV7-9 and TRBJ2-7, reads DTGVSQNPRHKITKRGQNVTFRCDPISEHNRLYWYRQTLGQGPEFLTYFQNEAQLEKSRLLSDRFSAERPKGSFSTLEIQRTEQGDSAMYLCASSPKGWAASSYEQYFGPGTRLTVT.

The CDR3 DNA reads as TGTGCCAGCAGCCATGGGGACGACACTGAAGCTTTCTTT. Residues: CASSHGDDTEAFF. The chain links TRBV4-2 to TRBJ1-1; D is possibly TRBD1 (5 bases). The CDR3 runs to 13 residues. The V end was cut by 3 bases, the J end by 3 bases, with 8 bases between. Germline V gives CDR1 LGHNA, CDR2 YNFKEQ.